The sample holds many counts of the clone carrying this T cell receptor beta chain. The antigen is unknown. J gave up 7 bases and V 3 bases, and 7 bases lay outside the gene matches. The CDR3 sequence is 13 residues long. CDR1 and CDR2 (germline): SQVTM, ANQGSEA. Amplification of TCR beta CDR3 regions used RNA as the template. When the TCR CDR3 underwent first-round RT-PCR, the HTBI primer set was used. TCRdb ran MiXCR on the multiplex PCR reads and lists one entry per CDR3 protein. The sample yields 300,000 to 450,000 distinct CDR3 sequences, 15% to 20% seen once. This specimen comes from a study of T cells in Graves' hyperthyroidism and ophthalmopathy. Study overall: The blood sample was taken at first diagnosis, before treatment began. General study points: Before onset, ophthalmopathy was predicted by the model a median about 6.2 months earlier.

Clinical symptoms, serum thyroxine, TRAb, thyroid ultrasound and orbital computed tomography established diagnosis. PBMCs were sourced from 9 to 10 ml fresh peripheral blood. Sample: blood. This receptor was obtained from a woman in her thirties or forties with Graves' ophthalmopathy. This chain connects TRBV29-1 to TRBJ1-2; 8 bases fit TRBD1. The CDR3: CSVEGRGQVGYTF. CDR3 bases: TGCAGCGTTGAGGGCAGGGGGCAGGTTGGCTACACCTTC.